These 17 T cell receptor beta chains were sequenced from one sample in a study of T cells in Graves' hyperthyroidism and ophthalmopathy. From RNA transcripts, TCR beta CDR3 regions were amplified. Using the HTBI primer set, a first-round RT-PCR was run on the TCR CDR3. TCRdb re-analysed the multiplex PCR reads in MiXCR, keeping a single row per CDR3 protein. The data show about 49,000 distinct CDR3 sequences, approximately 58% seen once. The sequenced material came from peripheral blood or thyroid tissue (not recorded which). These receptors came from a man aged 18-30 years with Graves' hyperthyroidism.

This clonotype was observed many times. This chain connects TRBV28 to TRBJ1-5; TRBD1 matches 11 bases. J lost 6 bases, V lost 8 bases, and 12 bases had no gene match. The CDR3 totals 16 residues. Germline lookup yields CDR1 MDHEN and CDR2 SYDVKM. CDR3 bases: TGTGCCAGCCACCCTGGACAGGGGGCTGGGGCTCAGCCCCAGCATTTT. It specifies CASHPGQGAGAQPQHF.

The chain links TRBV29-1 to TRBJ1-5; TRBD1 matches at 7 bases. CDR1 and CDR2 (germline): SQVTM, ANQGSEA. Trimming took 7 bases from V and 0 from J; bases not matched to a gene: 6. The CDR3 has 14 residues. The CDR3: CSALQGVSNQPQHF. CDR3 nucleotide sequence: TGCAGCGCCCTGCAGGGGGTTAGCAATCAGCCCCAGCATTTT.

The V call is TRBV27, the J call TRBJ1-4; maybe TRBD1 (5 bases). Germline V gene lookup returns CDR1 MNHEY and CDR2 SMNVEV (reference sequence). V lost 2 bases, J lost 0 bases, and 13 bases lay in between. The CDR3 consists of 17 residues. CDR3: CASSLRAGFATNEKLFF. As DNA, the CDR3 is TGTGCCAGCAGTTTACGGGCAGGGTTTGCAACTAATGAAAAACTGTTTTTT.

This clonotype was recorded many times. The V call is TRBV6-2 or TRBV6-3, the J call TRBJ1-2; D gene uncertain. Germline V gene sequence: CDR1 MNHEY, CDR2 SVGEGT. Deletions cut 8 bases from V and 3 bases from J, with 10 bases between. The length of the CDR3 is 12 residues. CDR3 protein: CASSDGHYGYTF. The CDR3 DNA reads TGTGCCAGCTCGGACGGACACTATGGCTACACCTTC.

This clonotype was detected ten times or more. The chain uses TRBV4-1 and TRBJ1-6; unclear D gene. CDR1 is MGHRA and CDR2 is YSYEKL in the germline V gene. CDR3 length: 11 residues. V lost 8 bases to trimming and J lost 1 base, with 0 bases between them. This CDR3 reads CASSYNSPLHF. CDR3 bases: TGCGCCAGCTCCTATAATTCACCCCTCCACTTT.

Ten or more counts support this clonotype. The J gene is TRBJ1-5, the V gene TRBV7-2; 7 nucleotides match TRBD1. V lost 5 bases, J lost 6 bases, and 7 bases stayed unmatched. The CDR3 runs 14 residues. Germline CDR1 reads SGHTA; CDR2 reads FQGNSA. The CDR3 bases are TGTGCCAGCAGCCTGACAGGGTTGCCTCAGCCCCAGCATTTT. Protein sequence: CASSLTGLPQPQHF.

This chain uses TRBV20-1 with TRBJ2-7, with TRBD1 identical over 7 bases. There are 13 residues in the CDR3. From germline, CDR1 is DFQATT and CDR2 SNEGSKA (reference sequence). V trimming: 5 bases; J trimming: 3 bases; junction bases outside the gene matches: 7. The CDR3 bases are TGCAGTGCTGCTCGGGACAGAATCTACGAGCAGTACTTC. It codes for CSAARDRIYEQYF.

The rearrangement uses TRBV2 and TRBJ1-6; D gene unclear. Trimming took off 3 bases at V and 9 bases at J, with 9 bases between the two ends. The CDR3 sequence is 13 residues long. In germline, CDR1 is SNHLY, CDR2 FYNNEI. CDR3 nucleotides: TGTGCCAGCAGTGACCGGGGAGGTTCACCCCTCCACTTT. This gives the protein CASSDRGGSPLHF.

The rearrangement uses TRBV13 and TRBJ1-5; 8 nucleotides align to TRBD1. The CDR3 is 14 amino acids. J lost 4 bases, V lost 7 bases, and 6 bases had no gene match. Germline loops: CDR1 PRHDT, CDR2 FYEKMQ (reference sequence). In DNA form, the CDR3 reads TGTGCCAGCAAGTACGACAGGGGAAATCAGCCCCAGCATTTT. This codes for CASKYDRGNQPQHF.

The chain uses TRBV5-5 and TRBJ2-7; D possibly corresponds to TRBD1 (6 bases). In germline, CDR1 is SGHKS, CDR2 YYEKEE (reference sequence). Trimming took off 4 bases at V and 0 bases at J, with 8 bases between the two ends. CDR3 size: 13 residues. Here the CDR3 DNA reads TGTGCCAGCAGCCAGGACAGCTCCTACGAGCAGTACTTC. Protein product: CASSQDSSYEQYF.

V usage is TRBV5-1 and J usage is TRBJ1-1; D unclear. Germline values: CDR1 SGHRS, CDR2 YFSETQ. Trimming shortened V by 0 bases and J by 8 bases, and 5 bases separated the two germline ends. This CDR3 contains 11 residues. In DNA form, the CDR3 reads TGCGCCAGCAGCTTGGGGGGAGAAGCTTTCTTT. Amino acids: CASSLGGEAFF.

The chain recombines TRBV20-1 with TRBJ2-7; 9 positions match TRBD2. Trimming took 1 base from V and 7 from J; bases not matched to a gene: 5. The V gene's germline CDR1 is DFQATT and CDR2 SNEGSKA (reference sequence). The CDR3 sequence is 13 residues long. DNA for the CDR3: TGCAGTGCTAGAGGTAGCGGGAGTAGTGAGCAGTACTTC. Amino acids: CSARGSGSSEQYF.

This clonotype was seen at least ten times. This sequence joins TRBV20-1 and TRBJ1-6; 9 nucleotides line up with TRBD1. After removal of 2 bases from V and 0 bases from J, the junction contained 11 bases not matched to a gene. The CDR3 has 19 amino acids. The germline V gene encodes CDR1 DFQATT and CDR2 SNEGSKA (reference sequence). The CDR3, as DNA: TGCAGTGCTAGACCAACCCGGGACAGGGTATTCTCCTATAATTCACCCCTCCACTTT. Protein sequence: CSARPTRDRVFSYNSPLHF.

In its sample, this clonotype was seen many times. CDR3 sequence: CASSFQGLRQYF. The CDR3 DNA reads as TGTGCCAGCAGTTTTCAGGGATTGAGGCAGTACTTC. The J gene is TRBJ2-7, the V gene TRBV12-3 or TRBV12-4; perhaps TRBD1 as D (5 bases). The length of the CDR3 is 12 residues. With 3 bases removed from V and 9 bases from J, the gap between germline ends came to 12 bases.

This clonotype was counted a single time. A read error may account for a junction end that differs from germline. The CDR3 DNA follows: TGTGCCGGAGGACCCAAGGTTCCTGGAGACACCATATGTTTT. Residues: CAGGPKVPGDTICF. The chain links TRBV24-1 to TRBJ1-3; D is unclear. The germline V gene has CDR1 KGHDR and CDR2 SFDVKD. The CDR3 has 14 residues.

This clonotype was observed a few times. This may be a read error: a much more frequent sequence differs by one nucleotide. CDR3 sequence: CASSYWGLHTEALF. The CDR3 region has the DNA TGTGCCAGCAGTTACTGGGGATTGCACACTGAAGCTCTCTTT. The V and J genes are TRBV6-2 or TRBV6-3 and TRBJ1-1; D call uncertain. The CDR3 runs 14 residues. CDR1 is MNHEY and CDR2 is SVGEGT in the germline V gene.

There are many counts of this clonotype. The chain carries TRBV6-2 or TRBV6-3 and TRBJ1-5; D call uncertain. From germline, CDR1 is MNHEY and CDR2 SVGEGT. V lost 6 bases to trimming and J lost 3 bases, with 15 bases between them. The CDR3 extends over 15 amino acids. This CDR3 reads CASRIRSSDNQPQHF. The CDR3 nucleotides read TGTGCCAGCAGAATAAGGTCGTCAGACAATCAGCCCCAGCATTTT.